This T cell receptor beta chain was obtained from a study of shared clonotypes between healthy human individuals. Study results and limitations: Clonotype sharing among donors, it was expected, would be affected by sequencing depth.

This CDR3 contains 15 residues. Germline loops: CDR1 MDHEN, CDR2 SYDVKM. Trimming cost V 8 bases and J 7 bases; bases outside gene matches: 16. Clones were read by immunoSEQ multiplex PCR, and TCRdb kept only the in-frame ones, dropping some. This table has around 1.5 million clones, 95% to 99% appearing once. Comment on this clone: Its matching antigen is unknown.

This clonotype originated in a man aged 25 to 45 in good health. Input material: naive CD4+ T cells sorted from blood. Subset noted: CD45RA+ positively selected. The chain links TRBV28 to TRBJ2-7; 8 nucleotides agree with TRBD1. The CDR3 is CASYPTAGGTQEQYF. In DNA, the CDR3 is TGTGCCAGCTACCCAACAGCAGGGGGCACACAGGAGCAGTACTTC.